The 26 T cell receptor beta chains below come from one sample, sequenced in a study of vaccination and CD4 T cells after COVID-19. For these receptors, no antigen is known. Researchers used the Oncomine TCR Beta short-read assay to sequence DNA from cultured CD4+ T cells. Via MiXCR, TCRdb re-called the PCR reads, giving one row per CDR3 protein. The sample includes about 9,200 distinct CDR3 sequences, just over 55% of them seen just once. Treatment of the sample: approximately 9-day PBMC culture with coronavirus spike peptide pools or control peptides (ViraFEST assay). The sequenced sample consisted of CD4+ T cells from blood, cultured in vitro. Receptor source: a human donor who had recovered from COVID-19.

The sample holds a few counts of this clonotype. The genes are TRBV28 and TRBJ1-1; maybe TRBD1 (5 bases). Trimming removed 5 bases from V and 8 bases from J, with 18 bases in between. Germline V gene sequence: CDR1 MDHEN, CDR2 SYDVKM. This CDR3 comprises 14 residues. Here the CDR3 reads CASSPPSQGLEAFF. For the CDR3, the DNA is TGTGCCAGCAGTCCCCCCTCCCAGGGTTTGGAAGCTTTCTTT.

V is TRBV27 and J is TRBJ2-1; perhaps TRBD1 as D (6 bases). Trimming removed 3 bases at V and 2 bases at J, with 11 bases between. This CDR3 has 15 residues. Germline lookup yields CDR1 MNHEY and CDR2 SMNVEV (reference sequence). The CDR3 DNA sequence: TGTGCCAGCAGTTTTGGGACACTGACCTACAATGAGCAGTTCTTC. Translated, it gives CASSFGTLTYNEQFF.

The chain employs TRBV7-2 and TRBJ1-6, with D uncertain. The CDR3 is made up of 13 amino acids. The germline V gene encodes CDR1 SGHTA and CDR2 FQGNSA. V was cut by 0 bases and J by 9 bases, with 6 bases left in between. The CDR3 DNA follows: TGTGCCAGCAGCTTAGCCCTGGGTTCACCCCTCCACTTT. Translated, it gives CASSLALGSPLHF.

This chain connects TRBV30 to TRBJ1-6; 11 bases match TRBD1. The V and J ends lost 4 bases and 9 bases, in that order; junction bases with no gene match: 8. Per germline, CDR1 GTSNPN and CDR2 SVGIG (reference sequence). There are 15 residues in the CDR3. CDR3 coding DNA: TGTGCCTGGACCTCGGACAGGGGGCGGTTTTCACCCCTCCACTTT. Residues: CAWTSDRGRFSPLHF.

This clonotype has just a few counts. This chain joins TRBV6-1 and TRBJ1-6; the match to TRBD1 covers 11 bases. The CDR3 is made up of 15 amino acids. V shed 4 bases, J shed 12 bases, and the junction held 8 bases outside the gene matches. Germline-derived CDR1 and CDR2 are MNHNS and SASEGT. The CDR3 bases are TGTGCCAGCAGTGTCCTCGGACAGGGGGCAAGACCCCTCCACTTT. This gives the protein CASSVLGQGARPLHF.

The chain carries TRBV10-2 and TRBJ1-1, with 8 nucleotides matching TRBD1. Germline-derived CDR1 and CDR2 are WSHSY and SAAADI. The trim removed 7 bases at V and 8 bases at J, leaving 9 bases unmatched. The CDR3 covers 13 residues. CDR3 bases: TGCGCCAGCACACCGGGACAGGACGAAGAAGCTTTCTTT. Its protein product is CASTPGQDEEAFF.

The chain joins TRBV20-1 to TRBJ1-2, with 8 nucleotides matching TRBD1. Germline lookup yields CDR1 DFQATT and CDR2 SNEGSKA (reference sequence). V lost 6 bases and J lost 5; bases outside the gene matches: 8. This CDR3 is built from 13 residues. This CDR3 reads CSAIPGQAYGYTF. The CDR3 coding sequence is TGCAGTGCCATCCCGGGACAGGCGTATGGCTACACCTTC.

The chain employs TRBV7-2 and TRBJ2-1; TRBD2 matches 8 bases. In germline, CDR1 is SGHTA, CDR2 FQGNSA. V was clipped by 6 bases and J by 1 base; unmatched bases: 8. This CDR3 region has 16 residues. CDR3 protein: CASRSLAGPSYNEQFF. In DNA, the CDR3 is TGTGCCAGCAGATCCCTAGCGGGTCCTTCCTACAATGAGCAGTTCTTC.

This clonotype was observed a handful of times. The chain employs TRBV15 and TRBJ1-4; D is uncertain. The V gene's germline CDR1 is LNHNV and CDR2 YYDKDF (reference sequence). The CDR3 consists of 14 residues. Trimming took off 6 bases at V and 1 base at J, with 9 bases between the two ends. The CDR3 nucleotides are TGTGCCACCAGTCCGACGGGAACTAATGAAAAACTGTTTTTT. Residues: CATSPTGTNEKLFF.

The chain has TRBV19 and TRBJ1-3; D gene unclear. The V end was cut by 9 bases, the J end by 9 bases, with 18 bases between. The CDR3 has 13 amino acids. The V gene's germline CDR1 is LNHDA and CDR2 SQIVND (reference sequence). The CDR3 region is CASQTSLFGTIYF. As DNA, the CDR3 is TGTGCCAGCCAGACCAGCTTATTCGGCACCATATATTTT.

The chain is built from TRBV2 and TRBJ2-7; D possibly matches TRBD1 or TRBD2 (6 bases each). Trimming pared 7 bases from V and 6 bases from J, leaving 22 bases between. The CDR3 is 15 residues long. Germline V gene data show CDR1 as SNHLY and CDR2 as FYNNEI. CDR3 DNA sequence: TGTGCCAGCACCCTCGGTGGGGGGCCACGTGGCGAGCAGTACTTC. This gives the protein CASTLGGGPRGEQYF.

CDR3 in amino acids: CASSETRGTGELFF. The DNA of the CDR3 is TGTGCCAGCAGTGAAACTAGAGGGACCGGGGAGCTGTTTTTT. The genes are TRBV2 and TRBJ2-2; perhaps TRBD2 as D (5 bases). With 2 bases removed from V and 5 bases from J, the gap between germline ends came to 9 bases. This CDR3 spans 14 amino acids. Germline loops: CDR1 SNHLY, CDR2 FYNNEI.

This clonotype turned up a few times. The rearrangement joins TRBV6-5 to TRBJ1-6; D is perhaps TRBD1 (6 bases). V was trimmed by 2 bases and J by 9 bases, leaving 8 bases between them. Per germline, CDR1 MNHEY and CDR2 SVGAGI. The CDR3 spans 13 residues. CDR3 sequence: CASSYRGGSPLHF. The CDR3 region has the DNA TGTGCCAGCAGTTACAGGGGGGGTTCACCCCTCCACTTT.

V is TRBV7-3 and J is TRBJ1-1; D is possibly TRBD1 (6 bases). From germline, CDR1 is SGHTA and CDR2 FQGTGA. The CDR3 runs to 13 residues. V was shortened by 3 bases and J by 3 bases, with 8 bases between the two germline ends. This CDR3 reads CASSLGGHTEAFF. The CDR3, as DNA: TGTGCCAGCAGCTTGGGGGGCCACACTGAAGCTTTCTTT.

The chain joins TRBV7-8 to TRBJ2-7; D assignment may be TRBD1 or TRBD2 (5 bases each). V dropped 0 bases and J dropped 0 bases, with 18 bases sitting between them. The CDR3 length is 18 residues. Germline V gene lookup returns CDR1 SGHVS and CDR2 FQNEAQ. CDR3 in amino acids: CASSLARRDHLSSYEQYF. In nucleotides, the CDR3 is TGTGCCAGCAGCTTAGCGCGTAGGGACCACCTAAGCTCCTACGAGCAGTACTTC.

This clonotype was found a few times. The J gene is TRBJ1-1, the V gene TRBV25-1; no reliable D call. V lost 5 bases, J lost 1 base, and 8 bases lay in between. Germline CDR1 MGHDK, CDR2 SYGVNS. CDR3 size: 13 residues. The chain's CDR3 is CASSPDTNTEAFF. CDR3 DNA sequence: TGTGCCAGCAGTCCTGACACGAACACTGAAGCTTTCTTT.

A few counts support this clonotype. The rearrangement joins TRBV6-1 to TRBJ1-2; the D gene is possibly TRBD1 (5 bases). Germline assignment: CDR1 MNHNS and CDR2 SASEGT. V shed 6 bases and J shed 4 bases, with 21 bases lying between them. The CDR3 totals 16 residues. DNA of the CDR3: TGTGCCAGCAGGGGAGCGCCGGGACGGAGTATCTATGGCTACACCTTC. It yields the protein CASRGAPGRSIYGYTF.

This clonotype has more than one count but fewer than ten. The chain carries TRBV7-2 and TRBJ2-1; D uncertain. Trimming stripped 2 bases from V and 0 bases from J, with 14 bases between. CDR1 is SGHTA and CDR2 is FQGNSA in the germline V gene. This CDR3 has 17 amino acids. The CDR3 spells CASSLLWAPGSYNEQFF. Here the CDR3 DNA reads TGTGCCAGCAGCTTACTGTGGGCCCCCGGCTCCTACAATGAGCAGTTCTTC.

The chain links TRBV6-1 to TRBJ1-1; TRBD1 is a possible D gene (5 bases). The CDR3 sequence is 15 residues long. V dropped 8 bases and J dropped 0 bases, with 16 bases sitting between them. Germline V gene sequence: CDR1 MNHNS, CDR2 SASEGT. The CDR3 DNA follows: TGTGCCAGCCGGGACTTAGGTGCTTTGAACACTGAAGCTTTCTTT. It encodes CASRDLGALNTEAFF.

The chain has TRBV19 and TRBJ1-4; 11 positions agree with TRBD1. The germline gives CDR1 LNHDA, CDR2 SQIVND (reference sequence). This CDR3 is 13 amino acids long. Trimming took 10 bases from V and 7 from J; bases not matched to a gene: 5. The CDR3 DNA reads TGTGCCATCTCCGGGACAGGGGGTGAAAAACTGTTTTTT. Translating it yields CAISGTGGEKLFF.

The chain recombines TRBV19 with TRBJ2-7; 8 bases are shared with TRBD2. Germline lookup yields CDR1 LNHDA and CDR2 SQIVND (reference sequence). The CDR3 is made up of 16 amino acids. V was pared by 6 bases and J by 6 bases, with 16 bases of the junction left unmatched. The CDR3 loop is CASRPTTDSRGGEQYF. The CDR3 nucleotides read TGTGCCAGTAGACCTACTACGGACAGCCGGGGGGGCGAGCAGTACTTC.

The rearrangement links TRBV6-2 or TRBV6-3 to TRBJ2-3, with D perhaps matching TRBD1 (5 bases). The CDR3 is 16 amino acids. Germline CDR1 reads MNHEY; CDR2 reads SVGEGT. The germline V and J ends were trimmed by 4 bases and 4 bases, with 18 bases remaining between them. The CDR3 reads CASSLTKGKGSDTQYF. The CDR3 DNA reads TGTGCCAGCAGTTTAACCAAGGGTAAGGGGTCAGATACGCAGTATTTT.

The rearrangement uses TRBV7-2 and TRBJ1-5; D remains ambiguous. The germline CDR1 and CDR2 sequences are SGHTA and FQGNSA. Trimming stripped 1 base from V and 3 bases from J, with 10 bases between. CDR3 size: 15 residues. CDR3 DNA: TGTGCCAGCAGCTTAGTGGGGTTAATCAATCAGCCCCAGCATTTT. Encoded protein: CASSLVGLINQPQHF. Full variable domain (outside the CDR3, taken from reference TRBV7-2 and TRBJ1-5): GAGVSQSPSNKVTEKGKDVELRCDPISGHTALYWYRQSLGQGLEFLIYFQGNSAPDKSGLPSDRFSAERTGGSVSTLTIQRTQQEDSAVYLCASSLVGLINQPQHFGDGTRLSIL.

This clonotype was counted between two and nine times. The CDR3 reads CASRALRGANQPQHF. The CDR3 nucleotides are TGTGCCAGCAGGGCTTTGCGAGGGGCGAATCAGCCCCAGCATTTT. The chain joins TRBV6-1 to TRBJ1-5, with D tentatively TRBD1 (5 bases). V gave up 6 bases and J gave up 4 bases, with 16 bases separating them. The CDR3 covers 15 residues. CDR1 and CDR2 (germline): MNHNS, SASEGT.

V usage is TRBV6-2 or TRBV6-3 and J usage is TRBJ2-3; 9 bases map to TRBD2. Looked up from germline, CDR1 is MNHEY and CDR2 is SVGEGT. V gave up 8 bases and J gave up 6 bases; unmatched junction bases: 12. This CDR3 is built from 15 residues. The CDR3 loop reads CASGARREGTDTQYF. As DNA, the CDR3 is TGTGCCAGCGGGGCGAGGCGGGAGGGTACCGATACGCAGTATTTT.

The chain carries TRBV20-1 and TRBJ1-2; tentatively, D is TRBD1 (5 bases). The CDR3 length is 13 residues. Germline V lookup: CDR1 DFQATT, CDR2 SNEGSKA (reference sequence). Trimming took off 6 bases at V and 5 bases at J, with 16 bases between the two ends. The CDR3 sequence is CSASNGHIYGYTF. The CDR3 bases are TGCAGTGCCAGCAATGGACACATATATGGCTACACCTTC.